This T cell receptor (beta chain) was sequenced during a study of T cells in tuberculosis. Turning to the study itself: IGRA-negative adolescents, IGRA-positive adolescents with latent tuberculosis and adults with active tuberculosis formed this South African cohort. Study results and caveats: Active tuberculosis patients had shorter CDR3-alpha; the beta difference was nonsignificant.

Tuberculin skin test and IGRA determined adolescents' latent tuberculosis status at entry. As regards this clone: Its antigen is currently unknown.

The assay was immunoSEQ multiplex PCR, and TCRdb's table has in-frame clones only and misses some. The sample comprises tens of thousands of clones, 90% to 95% of which are singletons, and roughly 6.9% rests with the top ten. Between the trimmed V and J ends, which lost 5 bases and 2 bases, there was a span of 16 bases. The length of the CDR3 is 16 residues. Looked up from germline, CDR1 is MNHNY and CDR2 is SVGAGI (reference sequence). The material sequenced was PBMCs. The rearrangement links TRBV6-6 to TRBJ1-5; D might be TRBD1 (5 bases). The origin of this receptor is a donor between 10 and 35 years old with latent tuberculosis or without tuberculosis infection. CDR3 residues: CASSIGTGEGNQPQHF. Written as DNA, the CDR3 is TGTGCCAGCAGTATAGGGACCGGGGAGGGCAATCAGCCCCAGCATTTT.